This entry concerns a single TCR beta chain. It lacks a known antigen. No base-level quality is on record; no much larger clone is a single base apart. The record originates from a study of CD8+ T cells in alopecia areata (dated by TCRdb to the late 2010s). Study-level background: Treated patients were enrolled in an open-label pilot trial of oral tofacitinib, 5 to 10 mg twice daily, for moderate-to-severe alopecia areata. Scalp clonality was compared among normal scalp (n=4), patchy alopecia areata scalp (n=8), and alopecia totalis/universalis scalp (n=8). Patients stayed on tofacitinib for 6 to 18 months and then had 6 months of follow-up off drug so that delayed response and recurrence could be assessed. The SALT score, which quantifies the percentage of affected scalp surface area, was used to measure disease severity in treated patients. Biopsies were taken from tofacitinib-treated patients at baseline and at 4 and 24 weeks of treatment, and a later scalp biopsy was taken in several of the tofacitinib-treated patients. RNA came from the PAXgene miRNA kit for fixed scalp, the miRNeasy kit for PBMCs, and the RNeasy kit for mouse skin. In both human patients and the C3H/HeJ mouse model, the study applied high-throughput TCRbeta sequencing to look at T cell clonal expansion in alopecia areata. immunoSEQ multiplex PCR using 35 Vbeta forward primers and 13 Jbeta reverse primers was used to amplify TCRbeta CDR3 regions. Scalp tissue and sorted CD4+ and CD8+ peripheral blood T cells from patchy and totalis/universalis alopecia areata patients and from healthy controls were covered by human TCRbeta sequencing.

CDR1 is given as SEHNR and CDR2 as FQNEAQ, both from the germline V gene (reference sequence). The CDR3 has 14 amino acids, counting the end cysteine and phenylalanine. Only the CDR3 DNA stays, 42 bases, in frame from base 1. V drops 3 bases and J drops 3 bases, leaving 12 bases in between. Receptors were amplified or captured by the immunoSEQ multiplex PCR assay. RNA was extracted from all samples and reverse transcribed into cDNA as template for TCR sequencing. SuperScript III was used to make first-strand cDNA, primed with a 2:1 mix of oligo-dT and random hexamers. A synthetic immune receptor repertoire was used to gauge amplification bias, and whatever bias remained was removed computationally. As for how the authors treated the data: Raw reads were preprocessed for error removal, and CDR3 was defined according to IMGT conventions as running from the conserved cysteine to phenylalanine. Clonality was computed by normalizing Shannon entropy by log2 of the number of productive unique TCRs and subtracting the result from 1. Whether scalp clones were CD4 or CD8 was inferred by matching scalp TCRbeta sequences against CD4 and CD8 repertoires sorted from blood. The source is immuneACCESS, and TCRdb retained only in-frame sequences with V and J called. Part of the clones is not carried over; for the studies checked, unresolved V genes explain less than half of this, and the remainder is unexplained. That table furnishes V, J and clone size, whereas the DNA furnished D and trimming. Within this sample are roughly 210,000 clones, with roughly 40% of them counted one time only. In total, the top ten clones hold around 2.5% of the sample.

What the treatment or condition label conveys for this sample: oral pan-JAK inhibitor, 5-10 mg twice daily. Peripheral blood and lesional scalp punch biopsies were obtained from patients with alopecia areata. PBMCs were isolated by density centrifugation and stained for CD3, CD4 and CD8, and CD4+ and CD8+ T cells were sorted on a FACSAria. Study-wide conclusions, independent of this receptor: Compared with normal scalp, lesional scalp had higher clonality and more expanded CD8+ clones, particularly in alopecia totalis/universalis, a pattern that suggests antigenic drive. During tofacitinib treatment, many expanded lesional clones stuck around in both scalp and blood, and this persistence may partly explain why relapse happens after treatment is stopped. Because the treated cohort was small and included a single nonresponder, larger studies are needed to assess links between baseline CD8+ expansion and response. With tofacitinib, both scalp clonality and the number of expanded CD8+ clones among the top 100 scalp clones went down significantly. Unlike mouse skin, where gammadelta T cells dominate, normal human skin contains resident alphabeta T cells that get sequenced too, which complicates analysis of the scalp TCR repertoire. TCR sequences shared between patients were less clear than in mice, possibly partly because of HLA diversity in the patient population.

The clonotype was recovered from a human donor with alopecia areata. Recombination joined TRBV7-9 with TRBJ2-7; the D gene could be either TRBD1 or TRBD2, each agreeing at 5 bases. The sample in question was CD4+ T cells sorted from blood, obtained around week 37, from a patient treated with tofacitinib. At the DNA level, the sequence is TGTGCCAGCAGCTTTCAGGGCGGAGGCTACGAGCAGTACTTC. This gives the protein CASSFQGGGYEQYF.